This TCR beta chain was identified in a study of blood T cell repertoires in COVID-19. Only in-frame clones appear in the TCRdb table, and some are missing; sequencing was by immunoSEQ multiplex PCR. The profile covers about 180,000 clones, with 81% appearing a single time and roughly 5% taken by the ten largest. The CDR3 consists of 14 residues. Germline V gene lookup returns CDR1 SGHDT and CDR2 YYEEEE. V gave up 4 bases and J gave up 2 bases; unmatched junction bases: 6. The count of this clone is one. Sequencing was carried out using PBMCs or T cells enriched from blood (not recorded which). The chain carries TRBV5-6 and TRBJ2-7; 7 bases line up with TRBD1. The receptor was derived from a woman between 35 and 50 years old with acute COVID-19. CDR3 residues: CASSRRDSPYEQYF. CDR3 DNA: TGTGCCAGCAGCCGTCGGGACAGTCCCTACGAGCAGTACTTC. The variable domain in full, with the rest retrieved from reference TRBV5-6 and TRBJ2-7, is DAGVTQSPTHLIKTRGQQVTLRCSPKSGHDTVSWYQQALGQGPQFIFQYYEEEERQRGNFPDRFSGHQFPNYSSELNVNALLLGDSALYLCASSRRDSPYEQYFGPGTRLTVT.